What follows is one TCR beta chain and its context. This clone was found a few times. The specificity of this receptor is unknown. The sample holds no much larger clone one base away, and base qualities are not on file. This sample is drawn from a study of blood T cell repertoires in COVID-19 (dated by TCRdb to between 2020 and 2021). About the study as a whole: The collaborator samples originated in the United States, Italy and Spain and spanned the acute and convalescent phases of COVID-19. The prospective study material was composed of cDNA or gDNA derived from T cells, B-cell-depleted T cells, or PBMCs. Subjects who had been exposed to COVID-19, were actively infected with it, or had recovered from it provided the deeply sampled blood TCRbeta repertoires that made up the dataset. The repertoires were released in a freely available public database intended as a resource for research on the immune response to SARS-CoV-2. The samples were drawn from two sources: the first 160 participants of the ongoing ImmuneRACE study, and over 950 subjects contributed by 6 global collaborators. Nearly every sample came with metadata listing a de-identified subject ID, COVID-19 status, age in years and sex. Where HLA class I and class II types were available, the types were taken from metadata supplied by the sample provider, not from assay-based typing. The full study reports these points: How much clinical and demographic metadata was included differed by source and by participant, and the metadata was provided uncurated.

TCRbeta CDR3 regions were amplified from genomic DNA using the immunoSEQ Assay, a bias-controlled multiplex PCR. For the original study's pipeline: The number of nucleated cells in each sample was estimated from the amplification of reference gene primers within the assay. Sequence reads were collapsed and filtered to measure the absolute abundance of every unique TCRbeta CDR3 rearrangement. For each sample, productive Simpson clonality was calculated as the square root of Simpson's diversity index over productive rearrangements. Imported from immuneACCESS, the table was reduced by TCRdb to in-frame sequences with V and J called. These copies leave out some clones; in studies compared against another copy, an unresolved V gene accounts for under half, and the cause of the remainder is not known. V and J calls and clone size are as listed in that table; D and trimming were resolved from the DNA. Across this sample there are approximately 350,000 clones, with 80% to 85% seen only once. The ten largest clones take up 5% to 6% of the sample.

V ends up 4 bases short and J 7 bases short, with an unmatched junction base count of 10. CDR1 is given as SGHNT and CDR2 as YYREEE, both from the germline V gene (reference sequence). From the cysteine up to the phenylalanine, the CDR3 has a length of 15 residues. Here the CDR3 DNA is all that survives: 45 bases in frame from base 1. Enrolling through a virtual design, the prospective study's participants ranged in age from roughly 18 to 95 years and lived across some 23 United States geographic areas. Cohort assignment in the prospective study relied on participant-reported clinical history from a screening survey and a study questionnaire. Recovered participants in ImmuneRACE Cohort 3 were defined as having two consecutive negative NP/OP PCR tests, clearance from a healthcare professional, or resolution of symptoms. In the prospective study, mobile phlebotomists collected whole blood, serum and a nasopharyngeal or oropharyngeal swab from each participant. Participants in the prospective study had the option to provide additional blood draws and questionnaires over a roughly 2-month period. Before DNA extraction, blood samples from the prospective study were shipped at room temperature or frozen.

Recombination connected TRBV5-4 to TRBJ1-2, with 10 bases aligning to TRBD1. The sequenced sample was PBMCs or T cells enriched from blood (not recorded which). The receptor was derived from a woman aged 45 to 65 who had recovered from COVID-19. The encoded CDR3 is CASSHRDRGLGGYTF. The DNA reads as follows: TGTGCCAGCAGCCACCGGGACAGGGGTCTAGGTGGCTACACCTTC.